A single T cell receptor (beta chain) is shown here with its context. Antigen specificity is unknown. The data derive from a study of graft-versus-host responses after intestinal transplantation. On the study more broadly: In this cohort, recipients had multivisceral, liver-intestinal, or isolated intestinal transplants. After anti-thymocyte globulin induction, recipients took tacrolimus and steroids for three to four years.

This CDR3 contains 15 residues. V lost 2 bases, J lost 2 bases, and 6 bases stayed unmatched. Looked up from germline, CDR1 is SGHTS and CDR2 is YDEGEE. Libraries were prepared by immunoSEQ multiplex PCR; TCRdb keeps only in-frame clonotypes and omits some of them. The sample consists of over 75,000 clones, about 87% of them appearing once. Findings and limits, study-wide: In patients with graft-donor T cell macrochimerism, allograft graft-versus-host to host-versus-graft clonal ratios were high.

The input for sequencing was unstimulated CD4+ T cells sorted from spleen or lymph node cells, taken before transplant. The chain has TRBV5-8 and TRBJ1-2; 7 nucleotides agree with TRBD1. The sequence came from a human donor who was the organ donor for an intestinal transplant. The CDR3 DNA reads TGTGCCAGCAGCTTTTCGACAGGGACCAACTATGGCTACACCTTC. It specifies CASSFSTGTNYGYTF.